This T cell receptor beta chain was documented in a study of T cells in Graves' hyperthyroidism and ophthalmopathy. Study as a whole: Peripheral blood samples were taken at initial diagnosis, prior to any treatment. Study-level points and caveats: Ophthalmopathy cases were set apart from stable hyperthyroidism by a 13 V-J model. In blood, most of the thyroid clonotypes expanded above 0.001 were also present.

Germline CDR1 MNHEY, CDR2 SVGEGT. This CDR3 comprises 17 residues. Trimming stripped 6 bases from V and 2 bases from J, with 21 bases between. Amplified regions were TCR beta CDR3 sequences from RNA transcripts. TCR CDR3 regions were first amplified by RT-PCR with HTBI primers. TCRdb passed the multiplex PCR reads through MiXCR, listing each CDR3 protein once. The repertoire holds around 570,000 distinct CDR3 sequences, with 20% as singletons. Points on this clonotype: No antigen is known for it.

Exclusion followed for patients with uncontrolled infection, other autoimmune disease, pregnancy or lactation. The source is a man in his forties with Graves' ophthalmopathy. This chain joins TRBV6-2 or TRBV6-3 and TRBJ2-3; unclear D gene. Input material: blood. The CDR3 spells CASSSYPGPTPTDTQYF. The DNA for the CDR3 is TGTGCCAGCAGCTCCTACCCGGGCCCCACTCCCACAGATACGCAGTATTTT.